The rows below give T cell receptor beta chains drawn from one sample of a study of technical replicates of blood from several donors. Clones were read by immunoSEQ multiplex PCR, and TCRdb kept only the in-frame ones, dropping some. The data show some 79,000 clones, with about 91% seen just once and 0.3% to 0.5% held by the top ten. Sequencing was done on a sample of T cells isolated from PBMCs. These receptors were taken from a human donor in good health. Some clones in this sample may be carry-over from other donors' samples. Both conserved end residues are part of each CDR3. The D gene is left open where the match is weak. Where a row states a size, it is once, few, many or the class of an expanded clone; other rows omit it.

TRBV9	-	TRBJ1-1	-	TGTGCCAGCAGCGCTTCGACAGCCATAAACACTGAAGCTTTCTTT	CASSASTAINTEAFF
TRBV6-1	TRBD1	TRBJ1-1	-	TGTGCCAGCACCTTGACAGGGACTGAAGCTTTCTTT	CASTLTGTEAFF
TRBV7-9	TRBD2	TRBJ2-1	-	TGTGCCAGCAGCGCTAGACTAGCGGGGTACAATGAGCAGTTCTTC	CASSARLAGYNEQFF
TRBV30	-	TRBJ2-3	-	TGTGCCTGGGCAGGGGATACGCAGTATTTT	CAWAGDTQYF
TRBV7-2	-	TRBJ2-7	-	TGTGCCAGCAGTGACAGATACGAGCAGTACTTC	CASSDRYEQYF
TRBV27	-	TRBJ2-7	-	TGTGCCAGCAGTTTTTCGCGGAACTCCTACGAGCAGTACTTC	CASSFSRNSYEQYF
TRBV5-5	-	TRBJ2-3	-	TGTGCCAGCAGCTTGCGGTGGGAGGGCACAGATACGCAGTATTTT	CASSLRWEGTDTQYF
TRBV30	TRBD1	TRBJ2-7	-	TGTGCCTGGAACAGGGGCCTTAGCTACGAGCAGTACTTC	CAWNRGLSYEQYF
TRBV10-3	TRBD2	TRBJ2-7	-	TGTGCCATCAGGGAAGCGGGGGCTTACGAGCAGTACTTC	CAIREAGAYEQYF
TRBV19	TRBD1	TRBJ1-1	once	TGTGCCAGTACTCGGGACAGGGGGACTGAAGCTTTCTTT	CASTRDRGTEAFF
TRBV11-2	-	TRBJ2-2	-	TGTGCCAGCAGCTTAGGGCTTTACACCGGGGAGCTGTTTTTT	CASSLGLYTGELFF
TRBV7-3	-	TRBJ2-3	once	TGTGCCAGCAGCTTCCCCGGGAGCACCGGGTCAGATACGCAGTATTTT	CASSFPGSTGSDTQYF
TRBV28	-	TRBJ2-2	once	TGTGCCAGCAGTTTCCCGGGGAGGGGGGGCGCCGGGGAGCTGTTTTTT	CASSFPGRGGAGELFF
TRBV28	-	TRBJ2-3	-	TGTGCCAGCAGCACGGGGGGCACAGATACGCAGTATTTT	CASSTGGTDTQYF
TRBV6-6	TRBD1	TRBJ2-6	-	TGTGCCAGCAGTCGGGCAGGGGGCGCTGGGGCCAACGTCCTGACTTTC	CASSRAGGAGANVLTF
TRBV28	-	TRBJ2-7	-	TGTGCCAGCAGTTCCCCCCGGGTAAGAGTAGGGCAGTACTTC	CASSSPRVRVGQYF
TRBV11-2	-	TRBJ1-3	-	TGTGCCAGCAGCTTAACTCAGGGGTTCTCTGGAAACACCATATATTTT	CASSLTQGFSGNTIYF
TRBV4-1	-	TRBJ2-1	-	TGCGCCAGCAGCCAACTTTTTGAAGCGAAGCGGATATACAATGAGCAGTTCTTC	CASSQLFEAKRIYNEQFF
TRBV5-4	TRBD2	TRBJ2-7	-	TGTGCCAGCAGCTTGGTTCTAGCGGGAGGGCCTTACGAGCAGTACTTC	CASSLVLAGGPYEQYF
TRBV27	-	TRBJ1-2	-	TGTGCCAGCGGTGTCTCGACAGGCAGCTATGGCTACACCTTC	CASGVSTGSYGYTF
TRBV5-4	-	TRBJ2-7	-	TGTGCCAGCAGCTTCGGGGGACTCAACGAGCAGTACTTC	CASSFGGLNEQYF
TRBV5-1	TRBD2	TRBJ2-3	-	TGCGCCAGCAGGCGGGAGCTTAGCACAGATACGCAGTATTTT	CASRRELSTDTQYF
TRBV19	TRBD1	TRBJ2-3	-	TGTGCCAGTAGTAGACAGGGAGATACGCAGTATTTT	CASSRQGDTQYF
TRBV7-3	TRBD2	TRBJ2-5	-	TGTGCCAGCAGCCCTAGCGGGAGTTTGGGAGAGACCCAGTACTTC	CASSPSGSLGETQYF
TRBV7-2	-	TRBJ2-2	-	TGTGCCAGCAGCTTAGTAGGCGGCGCGAACACCGGGGAGCTGTTTTTT	CASSLVGGANTGELFF
TRBV7-2	-	TRBJ2-7	-	TGTGCCAGCAGCTTAGCTGGCCCTGTCTCCTACGAGCAGTACTTC	CASSLAGPVSYEQYF
TRBV11-2	TRBD1	TRBJ1-2	-	TGTGCCAGCAGCTTACGTAGTGGGACAGGCGAAGGGGGCTACACCTTC	CASSLRSGTGEGGYTF
TRBV6-6	-	TRBJ2-7	few	TGTGCCAGCAGTTCCAGGGGACACGAGCAGTACTTC	CASSSRGHEQYF
TRBV19	TRBD1	TRBJ2-7	medium-sized	TGTGCCAGTAGTAGGACAGGGTACGAGCAGTACTTC	CASSRTGYEQYF
TRBV28	TRBD2	TRBJ2-5	-	TGTGCCAGCAGTTTATCGCTAGCGGGACCGCAAGAGACCCAGTACTTC	CASSLSLAGPQETQYF
TRBV28	-	TRBJ1-5	-	TGTGCCAGCACCCTAACCCTGGGGCAGGGAGGAAGTCAGCCCCAGCATTTT	CASTLTLGQGGSQPQHF
TRBV6-1	TRBD1	TRBJ2-4	-	TGTGCCAGCAGTGACGGGTTGGGGACAGGGAAATTTATTGACAAAAACATTCAGTACTTC	CASSDGLGTGKFIDKNIQYF
TRBV12-5	TRBD1	TRBJ2-5	-	TGTGCTAGTGGTACAGGGGGCCCGGAGACCCAGTACTTC	CASGTGGPETQYF